Detailed here is one TCR beta chain. Its specificity is not known. The sample belongs to a study of cytomegalovirus exposure and HLA in healthy donors. Study-level points and caveats: CMV serostatus was the sole immune exposure data available.

Researchers ran the PCR with 60 Vbeta and 13 Jbeta primers. Sequencing used immunoSEQ multiplex PCR; TCRdb keeps in-frame clones, though not all of them. Among about 190,000 clones listed, roughly 84% were seen once. Per the germline V gene, CDR1 is LNHDA and CDR2 is SQIVND (reference sequence). V lost 6 bases, J lost 0 bases, and 12 bases stayed unmatched. The CDR3 sequence is 18 residues long. The receptor was derived from a woman in her forties or fifties in good health and CMV-seropositive. The sample consisted of PBMCs. V gene TRBV19 combines with J gene TRBJ2-3; TRBD2 matches at 10 bases. The DNA for the CDR3 is TGTGCCAGTAGGGCGGCCCTTGGACTAGCGGAAAGCACAGATACGCAGTATTTT. Its translation is CASRAALGLAESTDTQYF.